The clone carrying this TCR beta chain came up many times. The sample belongs to a study of prognosis after radiotherapy for stage I lung cancer. Each of two time points yielded about 6 milliliters of peripheral venous blood. Germline V CDR1 and CDR2: LGHNA, YNFKEQ. The CDR3 consists of 15 residues. V shed 5 bases and J 5 bases; nucleotides not matched to a gene: 7. Two-round multiplex PCR amplified TCR beta CDR3 from genomic DNA. Round-one PCR had primers specific to each TRBV and TRBJ gene. One entry per CDR3 protein, called by TCRdb with MiXCR from the multiplex PCR reads. The sample comprises around 20,000 distinct CDR3 sequences, 44% of which are singletons, and approximately 40% rests with the top ten.

The TCR was taken from a donor aged 50 or older with non-small cell lung cancer. Material: PBMCs, obtained before or after stereotactic body radiation therapy (not recorded which). The genes are TRBV4-2 and TRBJ1-5, with 9 bases matching TRBD1. The CDR3 reads CASSFGQGIDQPQHF. CDR3 nucleotide sequence: TGTGCCAGCAGCTTTGGACAGGGGATCGATCAGCCCCAGCATTTT.